What follows are 22 T cell receptor beta chains derived from one specimen sequenced in a study of graft-versus-host responses after intestinal transplantation. Responders (around 200,000, CFSE-labeled) met around 200,000 stimulators that were irradiated and violet-dye-labeled. Profiling relied on immunoSEQ multiplex PCR, and the TCRdb table lists in-frame clones only, not all of them. The table includes about 15,000 clones, approximately 28% detected once. Sequenced here: alloreactive CD8+ T cells from a mixed lymphocyte reaction culture, sampled before intestinal transplant. Stated subset: CFSE-low proliferating T cells sorted from approximately six-day pre-transplant mixed lymphocyte reaction (GvH or HvG direction). Receptors originate from a human patient who received an intestinal transplant.

The rearrangement uses TRBV28 and TRBJ2-7, with D perhaps TRBD2 (6 bases). Trimming took off 7 bases at V and 2 bases at J, with 12 bases between the two ends. Germline V gene sequence: CDR1 MDHEN, CDR2 SYDVKM. The CDR3 loop spans 13 amino acids. The CDR3 is CASTGTDTYEQYF. CDR3 nucleotides: TGTGCCAGCACCGGGACTGATACCTACGAGCAGTACTTC. The full variable domain, rest sourced from reference TRBV28 and TRBJ2-7, is DVKVTQSSRYLVKRTGEKVFLECVQDMDHENMFWYRQDPGLGLRLIYFSYDVKMKEKGDIPEGYSVSREKKERFSLILESASTNQTSMYLCASTGTDTYEQYFGPGTRLTVT.

This clone was counted only a few times. The V gene is TRBV5-4, the J gene TRBJ2-7, with D perhaps matching TRBD1 or TRBD2 (5 bases each). Trimming shortened V by 4 bases and J by 0 bases, and 14 bases separated the two germline ends. From germline, CDR1 is SGHNT and CDR2 YYREEE (reference sequence). This CDR3 is 15 amino acids long. Here the CDR3 reads CASSVGTLSSYEQYF. For the CDR3, the DNA is TGTGCCAGCAGCGTGGGGACGCTAAGCTCCTACGAGCAGTACTTC.

This clone occurred a few times. The chain uses TRBV29-1 and TRBJ2-3; D is possibly TRBD2 (6 bases). CDR1 is SQVTM and CDR2 is ANQGSEA in the germline V gene. CDR3 length equals 13 residues. With 8 bases removed from V and 0 bases from J, the gap between germline ends came to 12 bases. The CDR3 loop is CSFVSGSTDTQYF. The DNA for the CDR3 is TGCAGCTTTGTTAGCGGAAGCACAGATACGCAGTATTTT.

In this sample, this clone turned up a few times. The chain recombines TRBV28 with TRBJ2-3; TRBD2 matches 9 bases. V lost 5 bases and J lost 0; bases outside the gene matches: 3. Germline CDR1 and CDR2: MDHEN and SYDVKM. This CDR3 contains 15 residues. The CDR3 here is CASSPTSGSTDTQYF. The CDR3 coding sequence is TGTGCCAGCAGTCCCACTAGCGGGAGCACAGATACGCAGTATTTT.

This sequence joins TRBV7-9 and TRBJ2-4; maybe TRBD2 (7 bases). Germline-derived CDR1 and CDR2 are SEHNR and FQNEAQ (reference sequence). CDR3 length: 17 residues. The V end was cut by 2 bases, the J end by 1 base, with 15 bases between. The CDR3 DNA sequence: TGTGCCAGCAGCTTACCCCTAGGGGGAGGGGCCAAAAACATTCAGTACTTC. This sequence encodes CASSLPLGGGAKNIQYF.

V and J are TRBV15 and TRBJ1-6, with 7 bases lining up with TRBD1. Germline CDR1 is LNHNV and CDR2 is YYDKDF (reference sequence). V lost 1 base, J lost 5 bases, and 14 bases stayed unmatched. This CDR3 contains 19 residues. The CDR3 DNA sequence: TGTGCCACCAGCAGAGCGACAGGGTACTCGGCGCGAGATAATTCACCCCTCCACTTT. The encoded protein is CATSRATGYSARDNSPLHF.

This chain uses TRBV5-8 with TRBJ2-5; 7 nucleotides match TRBD1. The CDR3 runs 15 residues. Germline CDR1 SGHTS, CDR2 YDEGEE. The V and J ends lost 3 bases and 5 bases, in that order; junction bases with no gene match: 10. The CDR3 region is CASSSGQGDPETQYF. Here the CDR3 DNA reads TGTGCCAGCAGCTCCGGGCAGGGGGATCCGGAGACCCAGTACTTC. Variable domain in full (rest from reference TRBV5-8 and TRBJ2-5): EAGVTQSPTHLIKTRGQQATLRCSPISGHTSVYWYQQALGLGLQFLLWYDEGEERNRGNFPPRFSGRQFPNYSSELNVNALELEDSALYLCASSSGQGDPETQYFGPGTRLLVL.

This clone is labeled medium-sized. The CDR3 DNA reads TGTGCCAGCAGCTTCTCCTACGAGCAGTACTTC. It yields the protein CASSFSYEQYF. V and J are TRBV5-6 and TRBJ2-7; D uncertain. V lost 2 bases to trimming and J lost 0 bases, with 0 bases between them. Germline values: CDR1 SGHDT, CDR2 YYEEEE. This CDR3 spans 11 amino acids.

J is TRBJ2-7 and V is TRBV9, with D maybe TRBD2 (5 bases). V lost 4 bases, J lost 5 bases, and 16 bases lay in between. The CDR3 runs 14 residues. Germline-derived CDR1 and CDR2 are SGDLS and YYNGEE. CDR3 protein: CASSSTGGSDEQYF. The CDR3 bases are TGTGCCAGCAGCTCTACGGGCGGGTCGGACGAGCAGTACTTC.

This clone appeared a few times. The rearrangement joins TRBV28 to TRBJ2-5; possibly TRBD2 for D (6 bases). V gave up 8 bases and J gave up 5 bases, with 12 bases separating them. CDR1 is MDHEN, CDR2 SYDVKM, per germline. The CDR3 length is 12 residues. The CDR3 loop reads CASGLAPETQYF. The CDR3 DNA follows: TGTGCCAGCGGGCTAGCGCCCGAGACCCAGTACTTC. Complete variable domain (other parts from reference TRBV28 and TRBJ2-5): DVKVTQSSRYLVKRTGEKVFLECVQDMDHENMFWYRQDPGLGLRLIYFSYDVKMKEKGDIPEGYSVSREKKERFSLILESASTNQTSMYLCASGLAPETQYFGPGTRLLVL.

This clone was detected only a few times. V is TRBV7-9 and J is TRBJ1-1, with D uncertain. This CDR3 is built from 12 residues. Germline values: CDR1 SEHNR, CDR2 FQNEAQ (reference sequence). V dropped 10 bases and J dropped 10 bases, with 19 bases sitting between them. The CDR3 nucleotides are TGTGCCAACTCGGGCCTCACACCGGGAGCTTTCTTT. It specifies CANSGLTPGAFF.

The rearrangement joins TRBV6-1 to TRBJ1-1; no reliable D call. Germline values: CDR1 MNHNS, CDR2 SASEGT. This CDR3 spans 14 amino acids. Trimming took off 4 bases at V and 3 bases at J, with 12 bases between the two ends. DNA for the CDR3: TGTGCCAGCAGTGTATACTTGTGGGACACTGAAGCTTTCTTT. This translates into CASSVYLWDTEAFF.

This clone was found a few times. The chain employs TRBV2 and TRBJ2-3; D may be TRBD1 or TRBD2 (5 bases each). Germline loops: CDR1 SNHLY, CDR2 FYNNEI. This CDR3 contains 15 residues. The V end was cut by 3 bases, the J end by 0 bases, with 10 bases between. CDR3 amino acids: CASSEGTVSTDTQYF. CDR3 bases: TGTGCCAGCAGTGAGGGGACGGTCAGCACAGATACGCAGTATTTT.

The sample holds a few counts of this clone. The chain uses TRBV10-3 and TRBJ1-3; D remains unclear. The CDR3 runs to 14 residues. Germline V gene lookup returns CDR1 ENHRY and CDR2 SYGVKD. Trimming left V 4 bases short and J 0 bases short, with 7 bases between. CDR3 nucleotides: TGTGCCATCAGTGTTCAGTACTCTGGAAACACCATATATTTT. It codes for CAISVQYSGNTIYF.

This clone has more than one count but fewer than ten. The chain joins TRBV19 to TRBJ2-5; a weak D match, TRBD1 (6 bases). Germline assignment: CDR1 LNHDA and CDR2 SQIVND (reference sequence). This CDR3 is 15 amino acids long. V shed 5 bases and J shed 5 bases, with 18 bases lying between them. CDR3 DNA sequence: TGTGCCAGTAGTGTTTCAACAGGGATAGGGGAGACCCAGTACTTC. Its translation: CASSVSTGIGETQYF.

In its sample, this clone ranks as medium-sized. This chain links TRBV6-5 with TRBJ1-1; weak D call: TRBD1 (6 bases). Germline V lookup: CDR1 MNHEY, CDR2 SVGAGI. This CDR3 is 15 amino acids long. V dropped 0 bases and J dropped 5 bases, with 13 bases sitting between them. The DNA of the CDR3 is TGTGCCAGCAGTTACTCAGGGGGGCGAGGGACTGAAGCTTTCTTT. Amino acids: CASSYSGGRGTEAFF.

A note on this clone: One end of the junction is discordant with germline, which a read error may explain. V is TRBV5-3 and J is TRBJ1-2; maybe TRBD1 (6 bases). TRBV5-3 is an open reading frame, and its role is uncertain. The CDR3 runs to 15 residues. Here the CDR3 reads CASSLAFRGAHGYTF. As DNA, the CDR3 is TGTGCCAGCAGCTTGGCCTTCAGGGGCGCACATGGCTACACCTTC.

This clone occurred once. V is TRBV4-1 and J is TRBJ2-7; 9 bases are shared with TRBD2. V lost 8 bases to trimming and J lost 1 base; unmatched junction nucleotides: 15. Germline V lookup: CDR1 MGHRA, CDR2 YSYEKL. The CDR3 totals 17 residues. CDR3 residues: CASSRVAGGSLSYEQYF. CDR3 in DNA: TGCGCCAGCTCAAGGGTGGCGGGGGGGTCGCTGTCCTACGAGCAGTACTTC.

Many counts were recorded for this clone. This chain uses TRBV9 with TRBJ2-5; 8 positions match TRBD2. The ends lost 4 bases at V and 4 bases at J; junction bases unmatched: 3. The germline V gene encodes CDR1 SGDLS and CDR2 YYNGEE. CDR3 size: 13 residues. The CDR3 sequence: CASSRGGRETQYF. CDR3 DNA: TGTGCCAGCAGCCGGGGGGGTAGAGAGACCCAGTACTTC.

The V call is TRBV7-9, the J call TRBJ2-1; 7 bases align to TRBD2. The CDR3 contains 13 residues. Germline CDR1 SEHNR, CDR2 FQNEAQ (reference sequence). V shed 4 bases, J shed 7 bases, and the junction held 4 bases outside the gene matches. The CDR3 reads CASSSTSRNEQFF. CDR3 DNA: TGTGCCAGCAGCTCGACTAGCCGGAATGAGCAGTTCTTC.

This clone was detected a few times. This sequence joins TRBV5-5 and TRBJ2-7, with 7 bases fitting TRBD1. The V gene end was trimmed by 4 bases and the J gene end by 5 bases; junction bases not matched to a gene: 9. CDR3 size: 14 residues. CDR1 and CDR2 from the germline V gene are SGHKS and YYEKEE (reference sequence). CDR3 sequence reads: CASSHTTGLHEQYF. In DNA, the CDR3 is TGTGCCAGCAGCCATACGACAGGGCTCCACGAGCAGTACTTC.

The chain uses TRBV13 and TRBJ1-2; D is unresolved. This CDR3 contains 15 residues. V was trimmed by 1 base and J by 1 base, leaving 10 bases between them. The germline gives CDR1 PRHDT, CDR2 FYEKMQ (reference sequence). The CDR3 region has the DNA TGTGCCAGCAGCTTAGTAGAATCGGTTAACTATGGCTACACCTTC. Protein sequence: CASSLVESVNYGYTF.